What follows are 6 T cell receptor beta chains derived from one specimen sequenced in a study of T cell repertoires in cytomegalovirus infection. TCRdb re-analysed the reads in MiXCR, keeping a single row per CDR3 protein. The sample holds 900,000 to 950,000 distinct CDR3 sequences; approximately 32% are singletons and the top ten take 13%. These TCRs' antigens remain unknown. The sequencing here drew on cultured CD8+ T cells from PBMCs, taken from culture after CMV antigen stimulation. The receptors originated from a human donor in good health (CMV status not recorded). Some clones in this sample may be carry-over from other donors' samples.

V and J are TRBV20-1 and TRBJ2-1; D remains unclear. The CDR3 extends over 16 amino acids. CDR1 and CDR2 from the germline V gene are DFQATT and SNEGSKA (reference sequence). V was pared by 1 base and J by 7 bases, with 20 bases between. The DNA for the CDR3 is TGCAGTGCTAGAGTCATGGGTAGAAGGATTGGGAATGAGCAGTTCTTC. This gives the protein CSARVMGRRIGNEQFF.

This clonotype was observed many times. V and J are TRBV5-1 and TRBJ1-2; 7 nucleotides line up with TRBD1. This CDR3 has 18 residues. Unmatched junction bases numbered 13, after V lost 2 bases and J lost 0 bases. Germline lookup yields CDR1 SGHRS and CDR2 YFSETQ. CDR3 protein: CASSFGFWTGDPNYGYTF. CDR3 coding DNA: TGCGCCAGCAGCTTTGGGTTCTGGACAGGCGATCCTAACTATGGCTACACCTTC.

The rearrangement links TRBV15 to TRBJ2-1, with TRBD1 as a possible D gene (7 bases). Germline-derived CDR1 and CDR2 are LNHNV and YYDKDF (reference sequence). The CDR3 is 17 amino acids. The V end was cut by 2 bases, the J end by 6 bases, with 20 bases between. The CDR3 coding sequence is TGTGCCACCAGCAGACCCTTTACAGGGGAGGTAATCAATGAGCAGTTCTTC. It specifies CATSRPFTGEVINEQFF.

The V call is TRBV12-3 or TRBV12-4, the J call TRBJ1-2, with no clear D. With 6 bases removed from V and 3 bases from J, the gap between germline ends came to 17 bases. This CDR3 has 15 amino acids. This CDR3 reads CASSHRGPTYYGYTF. The CDR3 DNA sequence: TGTGCCAGCAGCCACCGGGGTCCTACGTACTATGGCTACACCTTC.

This clonotype was seen a handful of times. The chain employs TRBV6-6 and TRBJ2-1; no clear D. The CDR3 loop spans 18 amino acids. Trimming removed 8 bases at V and 3 bases at J, with 26 bases between. Germline CDR1 and CDR2: MNHNY and SVGAGI (reference sequence). As DNA, the CDR3 is TGTGCCAGCCTAAGGGCGAGTGGGATCCCCCGGCACTACAATGAGCAGTTCTTC. The encoded protein is CASLRASGIPRHYNEQFF.

The chain has TRBV29-1 and TRBJ2-3, with a tentative D call TRBD1 (5 bases). Between the trimmed V and J ends, which lost 0 bases and 3 bases, there was a span of 13 bases. This CDR3 contains 15 residues. The germline gives CDR1 SQVTM, CDR2 ANQGSEA. The CDR3 nucleotides read TGCAGCGTTGAAGATAGACAGCTACGAACAGATACGCAGTATTTT. This encodes CSVEDRQLRTDTQYF.